This is a list of T cell receptor beta chains from one sample in a study of Graves' ophthalmopathy and Graves' hyperthyroidism. TCRdb used MiXCR to reprocess the multiplex PCR reads, holding one entry per CDR3 protein. The table has around 590,000 distinct CDR3 sequences, roughly 40% seen once; the top ten hold 3.5% to 5%. The sample comprised peripheral blood or thyroid tissue (not recorded which). These receptors were collected from an adult man with Graves' hyperthyroidism. The CDR3 runs from the conserved cysteine through the conserved F or W. A D gene is named only where the DNA matches it firmly. Clone size is given for some rows only: seen once, a few or many times, or a class if the clone is expanded.

V gene,clone size,D gene,J gene,CDR3 DNA,CDR3 protein
TRBV29-1,NA,NA,TRBJ2-2,TGCAGCTTTGACGAGCCTACCGGGGAGCTGTTTTTT,CSFDEPTGELFF
TRBV19,many,NA,TRBJ2-2,TGTGCCAGTAGTATGTTACTCGCCACCGGGGAGCTGTTTTTT,CASSMLLATGELFF
TRBV19,NA,TRBD1,TRBJ2-7,TGTGCCAGTAGGGCGGGTGGACAGGAGACCTACGAGCAGTACTTC,CASRAGGQETYEQYF
TRBV7-9,once,TRBD2,TRBJ2-1,TGTGCCAGCAGCTTCCCACTAGCGGGGGGCTACAATGAGCAGTTCTTC,CASSFPLAGGYNEQFF
TRBV11-2,few,NA,TRBJ2-7,TGTGCCAGCAGTCGACAGGGAGGGGACTACGAGCAGTACTTC,CASSRQGGDYEQYF
TRBV20-1,many,TRBD1,TRBJ1-1,TGCAGTGCTAGACGTCCCGGGACAGGGGGCACTGAAGCTTTCTTT,CSARRPGTGGTEAFF
TRBV19,once,NA,TRBJ2-7,TGTGCCAGTAGTCTAACGGCCTCGGGCCGCCTCGAGCAGTACTTC,CASSLTASGRLEQYF
TRBV18,few,TRBD1,TRBJ2-2,TGTGCCAGCTCACTGGACAGGGTAAACACCGGGGAGCTGTTTTTT,CASSLDRVNTGELFF
TRBV20-1,NA,NA,TRBJ2-2,TGCAGTGCTAGAGATCTGAGGGAGTCTAACGGGGAGCTGTTTTTT,CSARDLRESNGELFF
TRBV9,many,TRBD2,TRBJ2-2,TGTGCCAGCAGCGTCGAACTAGCGGGAGGCAACACCGGGGAGCTGTTTTTT,CASSVELAGGNTGELFF
TRBV10-3,NA,TRBD1,TRBJ1-1,TGTGCCATCAGTGCCGGGACAGGGGGACTCACTGAAGCTTTCTTT,CAISAGTGGLTEAFF
TRBV19,many,NA,TRBJ2-7,TGTGCCAGTAGCATAAGGGGCTCGGGGGTTGTCGAGCAGTACTTC,CASSIRGSGVVEQYF
TRBV30,NA,NA,TRBJ1-5,TGTGCCTGGAGTGTCGCGCGGGTTAGCAATCAGCCCCAGCATTTT,CAWSVARVSNQPQHF
TRBV20-1,NA,NA,TRBJ2-7,TGCAGTGCTAGCGGAAGATACGAGCAGTACTTC,CSASGRYEQYF
TRBV24-1,NA,TRBD2,TRBJ2-1,TGTGCCACCAGTGAGGGGACTAGCGGGATTTACAATGAGCAGTTCTTC,CATSEGTSGIYNEQFF
TRBV7-2,once,NA,TRBJ2-2,TGTGCCAGCAGCTTAAAAGCAGGCTCCACCGGGGAGCTGTTTTTT,CASSLKAGSTGELFF
TRBV24-1,NA,TRBD1,TRBJ2-3,TGTGCCACCCAAGGACAGGGTGTCCCAGATACGCAGTATTTT,CATQGQGVPDTQYF
TRBV6-5,many,NA,TRBJ1-1,TGTGCCAGCAGCTTAGAACAGGGACGTGAGACTGAAGCTTTCTTT,CASSLEQGRETEAFF
TRBV6-6,few,NA,TRBJ1-4,TGTGCCAGCCGGGGGGCAGGAGAAAAACTGTTTTTT,CASRGAGEKLFF
TRBV7-6,NA,TRBD2,TRBJ2-1,TGTGCCAGCAGCTTAGGGGCTAGCGGGAAGTACAATGAGCAGTTCTTC,CASSLGASGKYNEQFF
TRBV7-9,NA,NA,TRBJ2-5,TGTGCCAGCAGCCCGGCGGGGGCCGAAGAGACCCAGTACTTC,CASSPAGAEETQYF
TRBV10-1,few,TRBD1,TRBJ2-5,TGCGCCAGCAGTGAGTCTAGGGGGCTAGAAGAGACCCAGTACTTC,CASSESRGLEETQYF
TRBV5-1,many,TRBD2,TRBJ2-2,TGCGCCAGCAGCTCGGGACTAGCGGGAATCGACGGTACCGGGGAGCTGTTTTTT,CASSSGLAGIDGTGELFF
TRBV5-8,many,NA,TRBJ2-5,TGTGCCAGCAGCTTCGCAGGCCCCGGTGAGACCCAGTACTTC,CASSFAGPGETQYF
TRBV12-3/TRBV12-4,few,NA,TRBJ2-2,TGTGCCAGCAGTTTAGAGACAGGAAAAGACACCGGGGAGCTGTTTTTT,CASSLETGKDTGELFF
TRBV7-8,many,NA,TRBJ1-5,TGTGCCAGCAGCTTAGAACGGGTGGATCAGCCCCAGCATTTT,CASSLERVDQPQHF
TRBV5-4,many,NA,TRBJ1-2,TGTGCCAGCAGCTTTAATCTGGATGGCTACACCTTC,CASSFNLDGYTF
TRBV20-1,NA,NA,TRBJ2-3,TGCAGTGTTAGAGTGGGAGGAACAGATACGCAGTATTTT,CSVRVGGTDTQYF
TRBV25-1,NA,TRBD2,TRBJ2-5,TGTGCCAGCAGTGATCCTAGCGGGGGCCTCCAAGAGACCCAGTACTTC,CASSDPSGGLQETQYF
TRBV6-6,NA,NA,TRBJ2-7,TGTGCCAGCAGTCAACGCACTGGGTCCTACGAGCAGTACTTC,CASSQRTGSYEQYF
TRBV4-1,NA,NA,TRBJ1-1,TGCGCCAGCAGCCAAGGCTTGGGTACGGTGACTGAAGCTTTCTTT,CASSQGLGTVTEAFF
TRBV29-1,many,NA,TRBJ1-1,TGCAGCGTTCAGCAAACCCAAAACACTGAAGCTTTCTTT,CSVQQTQNTEAFF
TRBV10-1,few,TRBD1,TRBJ2-1,TGCGCCAGCAGTGACCGACAGGGTTGGAATGAGCAGTTCTTC,CASSDRQGWNEQFF
TRBV12-3/TRBV12-4,few,NA,TRBJ2-2,TGTGCCAGCAGGGATTCAGGTACCAGCACCGGGGAGCTGTTTTTT,CASRDSGTSTGELFF
TRBV20-1,many,NA,TRBJ1-1,TGCAGTGCTAGAGACATGAACACTGAAGCTTTCTTT,CSARDMNTEAFF
TRBV29-1,many,NA,TRBJ1-2,TGCAGCGCTACGGACAGTTCTGGCTACACCTTC,CSATDSSGYTF
TRBV9,NA,NA,TRBJ1-6,TGTGCCAGCAGCGTATCAGGTCCGAGGAATTCACCCCTCCACTTT,CASSVSGPRNSPLHF
TRBV25-1,many,NA,TRBJ1-4,TGTGCCAGCAGTGAATCCCGTGTCGGATACGGGGATGAAAAACTGTTTTTT,CASSESRVGYGDEKLFF
TRBV24-1,many,NA,TRBJ1-5,TGTGCCACGGGAGGGGTAGGCAATCAGCCCCAGCATTTT,CATGGVGNQPQHF
TRBV3-1,many,NA,TRBJ1-5,TGTGCCAGCAGCCAAGGTCTGGGCAATCAGCCCCAGCATTTT,CASSQGLGNQPQHF
TRBV20-1,many,NA,TRBJ2-7,TGCAGTGCTAGCTACAGCTCCTACGAGCAGTACTTC,CSASYSSYEQYF
TRBV7-3,many,TRBD2,TRBJ2-5,TGTGCCAGCAGCTCCGGGACTAGCGGGGGGAATGGAGAGACCCAGTACTTC,CASSSGTSGGNGETQYF
TRBV5-6,many,TRBD1,TRBJ1-6,TGTGCCAGCAGCACGGGACAGACTAATTCACCCCTCCACTTT,CASSTGQTNSPLHF
TRBV10-2,NA,TRBD1,TRBJ2-2,TGCGCCAGCAGGATGGGACAGGGGGCGAACACCGGGGAGCTGTTTTTT,CASRMGQGANTGELFF
TRBV12-3/TRBV12-4,NA,NA,TRBJ1-2,TGTGCCAGCAGCCAAGAAGGGCAGGGGATAGACTATGGCTACACCTTC,CASSQEGQGIDYGYTF
TRBV2,many,TRBD1,TRBJ2-7,TGTGCCAGCCGGGTTGACAGGGTTTCCCCGCCCTACGAGCAGTACTTC,CASRVDRVSPPYEQYF
TRBV11-2,NA,NA,TRBJ1-1,TGTGCCAGCAATTTCGGTTACAGCCCCATGAACACTGAAGCTTTCTTT,CASNFGYSPMNTEAFF
TRBV19,many,NA,TRBJ1-1,TGTGCCAGTAGGCAGGGCGGCACTGAAGCTTTCTTT,CASRQGGTEAFF